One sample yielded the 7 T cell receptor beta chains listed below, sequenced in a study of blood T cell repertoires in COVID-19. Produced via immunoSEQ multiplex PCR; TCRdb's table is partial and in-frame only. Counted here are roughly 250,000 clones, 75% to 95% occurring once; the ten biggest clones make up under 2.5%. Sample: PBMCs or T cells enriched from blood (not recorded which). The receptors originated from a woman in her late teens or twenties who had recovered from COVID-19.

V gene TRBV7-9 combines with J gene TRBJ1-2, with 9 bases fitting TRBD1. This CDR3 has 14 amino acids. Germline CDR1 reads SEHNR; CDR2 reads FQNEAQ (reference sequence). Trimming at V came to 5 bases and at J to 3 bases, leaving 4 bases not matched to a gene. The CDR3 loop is CASSPGQGDYGYTF. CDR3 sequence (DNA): TGTGCCAGCAGCCCGGGACAGGGAGACTATGGCTACACCTTC.

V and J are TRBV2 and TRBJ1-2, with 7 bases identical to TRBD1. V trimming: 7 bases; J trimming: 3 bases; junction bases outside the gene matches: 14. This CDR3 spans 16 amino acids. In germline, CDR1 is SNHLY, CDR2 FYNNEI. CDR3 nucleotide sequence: TGTGCCAGCATCCACACAGGGGATGAGGGCGACTATGGCTACACCTTC. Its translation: CASIHTGDEGDYGYTF.

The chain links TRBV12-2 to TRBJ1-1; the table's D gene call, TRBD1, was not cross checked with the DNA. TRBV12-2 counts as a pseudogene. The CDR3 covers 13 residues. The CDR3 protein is CASRGPGGPEAFF. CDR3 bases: TGTGCAAGTCGCGGCCCAGGGGGCCCTGAAGCTTTCTTT.

The CDR3 sequence is CASSIYWNTEAFF. The CDR3 region has the DNA TGTGCCAGTAGTATATACTGGAACACTGAAGCTTTCTTT. The V call is TRBV19, the J call TRBJ1-1; D unresolved. CDR1 and CDR2 from the germline V gene are LNHDA and SQIVND (reference sequence). V lost 2 bases and J 1 base, leaving 5 bases between the germline ends. The CDR3 covers 13 residues.

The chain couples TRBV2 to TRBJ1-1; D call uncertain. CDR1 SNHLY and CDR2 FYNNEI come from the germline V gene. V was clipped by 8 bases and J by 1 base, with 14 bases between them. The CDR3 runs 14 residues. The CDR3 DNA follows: TGTGCCAGCCGGAGGGAATGGGCGAACACTGAAGCTTTCTTT. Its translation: CASRREWANTEAFF.

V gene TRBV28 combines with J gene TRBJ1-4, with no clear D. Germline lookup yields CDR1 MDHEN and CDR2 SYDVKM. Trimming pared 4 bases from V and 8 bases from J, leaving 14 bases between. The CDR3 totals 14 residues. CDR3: CASSSYREGEKLFF. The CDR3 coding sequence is TGTGCCAGCAGTTCTTACCGGGAGGGAGAAAAACTGTTTTTT.

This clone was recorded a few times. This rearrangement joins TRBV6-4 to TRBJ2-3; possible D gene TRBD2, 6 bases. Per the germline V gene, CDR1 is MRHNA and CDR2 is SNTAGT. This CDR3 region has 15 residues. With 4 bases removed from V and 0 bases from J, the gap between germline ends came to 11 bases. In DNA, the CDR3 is TGTGCCAGCAGTGCTTTGGCGGGGAGCACAGATACGCAGTATTTT. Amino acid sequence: CASSALAGSTDTQYF.